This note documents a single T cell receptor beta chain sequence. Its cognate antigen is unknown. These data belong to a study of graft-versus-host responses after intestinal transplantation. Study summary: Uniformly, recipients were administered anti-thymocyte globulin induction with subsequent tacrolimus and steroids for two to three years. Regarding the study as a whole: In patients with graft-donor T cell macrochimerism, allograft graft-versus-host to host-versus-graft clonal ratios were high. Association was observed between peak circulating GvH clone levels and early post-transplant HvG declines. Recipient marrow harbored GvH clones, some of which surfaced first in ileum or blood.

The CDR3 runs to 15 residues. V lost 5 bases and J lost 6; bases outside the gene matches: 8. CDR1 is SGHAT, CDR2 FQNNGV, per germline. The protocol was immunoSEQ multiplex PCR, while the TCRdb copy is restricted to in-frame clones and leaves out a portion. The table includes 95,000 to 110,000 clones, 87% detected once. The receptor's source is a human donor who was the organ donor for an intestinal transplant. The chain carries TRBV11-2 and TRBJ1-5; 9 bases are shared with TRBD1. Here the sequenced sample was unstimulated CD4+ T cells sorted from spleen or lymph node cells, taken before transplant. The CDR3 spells CASSPTGGLGQPQHF. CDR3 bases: TGTGCCAGCAGCCCTACAGGGGGCCTGGGTCAGCCCCAGCATTTT.